This T cell receptor beta chain was sequenced in a study of post-analysis software for immune sequencing data. At the level of the study: The patients showed relapsing-remitting, secondary progressive and progressive-relapsing multiple sclerosis courses.

The germline V gene has CDR1 SQVTM and CDR2 ANQGSEA. There are 15 residues in the CDR3. The ends lost 6 bases at V and 0 bases at J; junction bases unmatched: 8. Prepared TCR beta cDNA libraries contained unique molecular identifiers. One entry per CDR3 protein, called by TCRdb with MiXCR from the PCR reads. The sample lists 750,000 to 950,000 distinct CDR3 sequences, approximately 50% seen once, with 4.6% in the top ten. About this clonotype itself: Its antigen is currently unknown.

Points from the study as a whole: Four or five TRBV segments (TRBV5-6, TRBV5-1 and TRBV20-1 among them) occurred more frequently in patients than in controls. Versus controls, multiple sclerosis patients showed significantly lower diversity (normalized Chao1).

Material for sequencing was blood. The chain employs TRBV29-1 and TRBJ2-1; 7 bases line up with TRBD1. The receptor was derived from a girl between 5 and 17 years old with multiple sclerosis. This CDR3 reads CSVPTGWNSYNEQFF. CDR3 coding DNA: TGCAGCGTCCCGACAGGGTGGAACTCCTACAATGAGCAGTTCTTC.